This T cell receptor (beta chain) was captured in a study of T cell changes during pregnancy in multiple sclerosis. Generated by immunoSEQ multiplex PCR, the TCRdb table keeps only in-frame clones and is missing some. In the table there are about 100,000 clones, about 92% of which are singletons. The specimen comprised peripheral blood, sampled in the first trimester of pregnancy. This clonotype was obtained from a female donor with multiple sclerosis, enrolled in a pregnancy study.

The CDR3 coding sequence is TGTGCCAGTAGTATAGAGGGGGCGGGCACCGGGGAGCTGTTTTTT. It yields the protein CASSIEGAGTGELFF. V gene TRBV19 combines with J gene TRBJ2-2, with a weak D call TRBD1 (6 bases). Germline-derived CDR1 and CDR2 are LNHDA and SQIVND (reference sequence). This CDR3 region has 15 residues. Trimming shortened V by 0 bases and J by 4 bases, and 9 bases separated the two germline ends.